These T cell receptor beta chains were read from a single sample in a study of blood T cell repertoires in COVID-19. Libraries were prepared by immunoSEQ multiplex PCR; TCRdb keeps only in-frame clonotypes and omits some of them. The sample carries roughly 60,000 clones, around 80% recorded once. The sequenced material came from peripheral blood. Receptors were obtained from a human donor in a cohort sampled during active or convalescent COVID-19. CDR3s include the opening cysteine and the closing phenylalanine or tryptophan. The order of the fields is clone size, J gene, V gene, D gene, CDR3 DNA, CDR3 protein. The D gene is left open where the match is weak. Only part of the rows carry a size: once, few, many, or a class if the clone is expanded.

once,TRBJ1-2,TRBV29-1,-,TGCGGCGGCACCGGGAGCGACATCAACTATGGCTACACCTTC,CGGTGSDINYGYTF
-,TRBJ2-5,TRBV5-6,TRBD1,TGTGCCAGCAGCTTGGCGGACAGGGGGATAAGGGAGACCCAGTACTTC,CASSLADRGIRETQYF
-,TRBJ1-1,TRBV19,-,TGTGCCAGTAGTCTGCAGGAGGCTGAAGCTTTCTTT,CASSLQEAEAFF
-,TRBJ2-7,TRBV9,-,TGTGCCAGCAGCGTAGCGGGGAATCGGCAGAACGAGCAGTACTTC,CASSVAGNRQNEQYF
-,TRBJ2-3,TRBV19,TRBD2,TGTGCCAGTAGTAAACCCGGGACTAGCGGCACAGATACGCAGTATTTT,CASSKPGTSGTDTQYF
-,TRBJ2-7,TRBV5-1,TRBD1,TGCGCCAGCAGCTTCCGGGACAGCGGAACTTACGAGCAGTACTTC,CASSFRDSGTYEQYF
few,TRBJ2-5,TRBV21-1,-,TGTGCCAGCAGCAAAGGACAGGGGGCGAGAGAGACCCAGTACTTC,CASSKGQGARETQYF
-,TRBJ1-5,TRBV6-5,-,TGTGCCAGCAGGGTACAGGGTAATCAGCCCCAGCATTTT,CASRVQGNQPQHF
-,TRBJ2-3,TRBV5-1,TRBD1,TGCGCCAGCAGCTTGTTAGGACAGGGGTCAGATACGCAGTATTTT,CASSLLGQGSDTQYF
few,TRBJ2-5,TRBV7-2,TRBD1,TGTGCCAGCAGCTTTTCTTCCGGGACAGCAGCCGGGACCCAGTACTTC,CASSFSSGTAAGTQYF
-,TRBJ2-5,TRBV6-5,-,TGTGCCAGCAGTTTCAACAGGGTCCAAGAGACCCAGTACTTC,CASSFNRVQETQYF
-,TRBJ2-5,TRBV6-2/TRBV6-3,TRBD1,TGTGCCAGCAGTCACGGACAGGACCTCCAAGAGACCCAGTACTTC,CASSHGQDLQETQYF
once,TRBJ2-7,TRBV2,TRBD1,TGTGCCAGTAGTGAGGGACAGGGGACCTCCAAGCAGTACTTC,CASSEGQGTSKQYF
-,TRBJ2-5,TRBV9,-,TGTGCCAGCAGCCCAAGACCGCAGGGGGAGACCCAGTACTTC,CASSPRPQGETQYF
-,TRBJ1-1,TRBV9,-,TGTGCCAGCAGCGGACAGAGGAACACTGAAGCTTTCTTT,CASSGQRNTEAFF
once,TRBJ1-1,TRBV19,TRBD1,TGTGCCATTAAGGACAGGGTCGGCGGCACTGAAGCTTTCTTT,CAIKDRVGGTEAFF
few,TRBJ1-2,TRBV7-2,TRBD1,TGTGCCAGCAGCTTGGGGGACAGTCTCTATGGCTACACCTTC,CASSLGDSLYGYTF
-,TRBJ2-3,TRBV6-4,TRBD1,TGTGCCAGCGCTCAGGGGGACACAGATACGCAGTATTTT,CASAQGDTDTQYF
-,TRBJ2-3,TRBV5-1,TRBD1,TGCGCCAGCAGCTTGGCAAGAGGACAGGGATGGGATACGCAGTATTTT,CASSLARGQGWDTQYF
-,TRBJ2-5,TRBV9,TRBD2,TGTGCCAGCAGCGTAACCGCGGGGGGGACCCAGTACTTC,CASSVTAGGTQYF
-,TRBJ1-1,TRBV6-2/TRBV6-3,TRBD1,TGTGCCAGCAGCTTAACCGGACAGGGTGAAGCTTTCTTT,CASSLTGQGEAFF
-,TRBJ2-1,TRBV19,-,TGTGCCAGTAGTATTGGTAGGCAGGGGGGCTACAATGAGCAGTTCTTC,CASSIGRQGGYNEQFF
few,TRBJ2-3,TRBV10-2,-,TGCGCCAGCTCGGGGGCAGATACGCAGTATTTT,CASSGADTQYF
-,TRBJ2-7,TRBV19,TRBD1,TGTGCCAGTAGTATCCAGGGGGCGGACTACGAGCAGTACTTC,CASSIQGADYEQYF
few,TRBJ1-5,TRBV7-9,-,TGTGCCAGCAGCACCACTCACAGGGCCATCGAGCCCCAGCATTTT,CASSTTHRAIEPQHF
-,TRBJ2-7,TRBV19,-,TGTGCCAGTAGTATGGGGGCGAAGGACAGGCAGTACTTC,CASSMGAKDRQYF
few,TRBJ2-7,TRBV7-2,-,TGTGCCAGCAGTGATGGGGGACCCGCACTCCGGGGGGAGCAGTACTTC,CASSDGGPALRGEQYF
few,TRBJ2-3,TRBV28,TRBD2,TGTGCCAGCAGTCCAGGGACTAGCGGGGGCCTCCAGGGTACGCAGTATTTT,CASSPGTSGGLQGTQYF
-,TRBJ1-6,TRBV4-3,-,TGCGCCAGCAGAGAGGTTGACGCGCAGGGTTCACCCCTCCACTTT,CASREVDAQGSPLHF
-,TRBJ1-4,TRBV19,TRBD1,TGTGCCAGTAGCCTGGGACAGTGGGTTGAAAAACTGTTTTTT,CASSLGQWVEKLFF
-,TRBJ2-3,TRBV9,TRBD2,TGTGCCAGTGGGAGCGGGGGGGCCCCAGATACGCAGTATTTT,CASGSGGAPDTQYF
-,TRBJ1-1,TRBV7-9,TRBD1,TGTGCCAGCAGCGGATGGACAGGGGGTGAAGCTTTCTTT,CASSGWTGGEAFF
-,TRBJ2-3,TRBV19,TRBD2,TGTGCCAGTAAGGTGTCTAGCGGTACAGATACGCAGTATTTT,CASKVSSGTDTQYF
-,TRBJ1-2,TRBV5-4,-,TGTGCCAGCAGCTCCTACTCCTATGGCTACACCTTC,CASSSYSYGYTF
-,TRBJ2-7,TRBV10-3,-,TGTGCCATCAGTGGGCCTGAGGTAGCCTACGAGCAGTACTTC,CAISGPEVAYEQYF
-,TRBJ1-2,TRBV6-5,TRBD1,TGTGCCAGCAGGGGGACAGCACCGAACTATGGCTACACCTTC,CASRGTAPNYGYTF
-,TRBJ2-2,TRBV7-3,TRBD2,TGTGCCAGCAGCTCCGCCCTTGGGCGGGGGGTGGCCCCCGGGGAGCTGTTTTTT,CASSSALGRGVAPGELFF
-,TRBJ1-6,TRBV1,-,TGCACCAGCAGCCAAGATGTTCCCAGACAGGCCGGGACACCCCTCCACTTT,CTSSQDVPRQAGTPLHF
few,TRBJ2-1,TRBV7-8,TRBD2,TGTGCCAGCAGCTCCCGGACTAGCGGGGTTCAGCAGTTCTTC,CASSSRTSGVQQFF
few,TRBJ2-6,TRBV20-1,-,TGCAGTGCTAGTTGGCAGGCTGCCTCTGGGGCCAACGTCCTGACTTTC,CSASWQAASGANVLTF
once,TRBJ2-7,TRBV12-3/TRBV12-4,TRBD2,TGTGCCAGCAGAAGCGGGAGCTCCTACGAGCAGTACTTC,CASRSGSSYEQYF
-,TRBJ2-5,TRBV9,TRBD2,TGTGCCAGCAGCGTAGGGAGGGTAGCGGGGGGGCAAGAGACCCAGTACTTC,CASSVGRVAGGQETQYF
-,TRBJ2-5,TRBV9,-,TGTGCCAGCAGCGTAGACGGGGAAGAGACCCAGTACTTC,CASSVDGEETQYF
-,TRBJ2-3,TRBV27,TRBD2,TGTGCCAGCAGGGGACTAGCGGGTAGCACAGATACGCAGTATTTT,CASRGLAGSTDTQYF
-,TRBJ1-5,TRBV6-2/TRBV6-3,TRBD1,TGTGCCAGCAGTACCGACAGGGGTTCGAGCAATCAGCCCCAGCATTTT,CASSTDRGSSNQPQHF
-,TRBJ2-2,TRBV6-5,TRBD2,TGTGCCAGCAAGTCAGCGGGGGAGGTGACCGGGGAGCTGTTTTTT,CASKSAGEVTGELFF
-,TRBJ1-6,TRBV27,-,TGTGCCAGCAGTTTATCCGACCAGGTTAATTCACCCCTCCACTTT,CASSLSDQVNSPLHF
-,TRBJ1-2,TRBV30,-,TGTGCCTGGAACAGGGACCAGATCTATGGCTACACCTTC,CAWNRDQIYGYTF
-,TRBJ1-2,TRBV12-5,-,TGTGCTAGTGGTTTGACCGCAGGGGCGGATGGCTACACCTTC,CASGLTAGADGYTF
-,TRBJ1-2,TRBV7-2,-,TGTGCCAGCAGCTTGGTAGTACAGGGTAACTATGGCTACACCTTC,CASSLVVQGNYGYTF
-,TRBJ1-4,TRBV5-1,TRBD1,TGCGCCAGCAGCTTACAGGGGGTCGAAACTAATGAAAAACTGTTTTTT,CASSLQGVETNEKLFF
-,TRBJ1-2,TRBV19,TRBD1,TGTGCCAGTAGCAAGGGACAGAATTATGGCTACACCTTC,CASSKGQNYGYTF
once,TRBJ2-1,TRBV9,TRBD1,TGTGCCAGCAGCCGGACAGGTGGGGCCTACAATGAGCAGTTCTTC,CASSRTGGAYNEQFF